A single T cell receptor (beta chain) is shown here with its context. These data belong to a study of control samples from healthy donors and cancer patients. Only in-frame clones appear in the TCRdb table, and some are missing; sequencing was by immunoSEQ multiplex PCR. Of more than 95,000 clones in the sample, over 75% were seen once. The sequenced material came from PBMCs. This receptor was taken from a woman aged 45-59 years with colorectal cancer.

The CDR3 sequence: CASSSGSYGYTF. The CDR3 DNA sequence: TGTGCCAGCAGCTCCGGAAGCTATGGCTACACCTTC. V and J are TRBV6-5 and TRBJ1-2; the D is unclear. CDR1 is MNHEY, CDR2 SVGAGI, per germline. The V end lost 6 bases, the J end lost 4 bases, and 9 bases lay between the germline ends. The CDR3 is made up of 12 amino acids.